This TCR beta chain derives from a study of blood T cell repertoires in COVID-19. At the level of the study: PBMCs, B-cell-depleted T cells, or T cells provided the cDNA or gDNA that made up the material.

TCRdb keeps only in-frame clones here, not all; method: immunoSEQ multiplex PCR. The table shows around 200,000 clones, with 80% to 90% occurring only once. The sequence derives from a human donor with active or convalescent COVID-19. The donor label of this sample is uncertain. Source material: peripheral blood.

CDR3 region: CASSQKTPTVNEKLFF. The DNA of the CDR3 is TGTGCCAGCAGCCAAAAGACACCGACAGTTAATGAAAAACTGTTTTTT. V gene TRBV5-6 combines with J gene TRBJ1-4; tentatively, D is TRBD1 (5 bases). The CDR3 spans 16 residues. Germline CDR1 is SGHDT and CDR2 is YYEEEE. The V end lost 4 bases, the J end lost 4 bases, and 17 bases lay between the germline ends.